One and the same sample provided the 18 T cell receptor beta chains below, sequenced in a study of shared clonotypes between healthy human individuals. Generated by immunoSEQ multiplex PCR, the TCRdb table keeps only in-frame clones and is missing some. The sample lists over 950,000 clones; roughly 80% were seen once. Sequencing used memory CD4+ T cells from PBMCs. The subset: CD45RA-negative fraction. Receptors originate from a man younger than 35 in good health. Some clones in this sample may be carry-over from other donors' samples.

The chain has TRBV11-2 and TRBJ1-2, with 9 bases that match TRBD1. CDR3 length: 15 amino acids. Looked up from germline, CDR1 is SGHAT and CDR2 is FQNNGV. After removal of 6 bases from V and 4 bases from J, the junction contained 9 bases not matched to a gene. The CDR3 loop reads CASSRDRGFSYGYTF. Written as DNA, the CDR3 is TGTGCCAGCAGTAGAGACAGGGGGTTTAGCTATGGCTACACCTTC.

The genes are TRBV5-4 and TRBJ2-1; the match to TRBD1 covers 7 bases. V dropped 4 bases and J dropped 0; count of bases not matched to a gene: 7. The CDR3 has 16 amino acids. Per germline, CDR1 SGHNT and CDR2 YYREEE (reference sequence). The CDR3 DNA is TGTGCCAGCAGCCAAAAGACAGGGAGCTCCTACAATGAGCAGTTCTTC. As protein: CASSQKTGSSYNEQFF. Using reference TRBV5-4 and TRBJ2-1 for the parts outside the CDR3, the full variable domain is ETGVTQSPTHLIKTRGQQVTLRCSSQSGHNTVSWYQQALGQGPQFIFQYYREEENGRGNFPPRFSGLQFPNYSSELNVNALELDDSALYLCASSQKTGSSYNEQFFGPGTRLTVL.

The genes are TRBV5-1 and TRBJ1-3, with 7 positions matching TRBD1. Germline-derived CDR1 and CDR2 are SGHRS and YFSETQ. The CDR3 is 15 residues long. The V and J ends lost 4 bases and 4 bases, in that order; junction bases with no gene match: 8. The CDR3 DNA reads TGCGCCAGCAGCCTGGGACAGACCAGGGGAAACACCATATATTTT. Its protein is CASSLGQTRGNTIYF.

This chain joins TRBV6-1 and TRBJ1-2, with D unclear. V lost 4 bases and J lost 8, with 11 bases in between. This CDR3 has 12 residues. Per the germline V gene, CDR1 is MNHNS and CDR2 is SASEGT. This CDR3 reads CASSASWGGYTF. For the CDR3, the DNA is TGTGCCAGCAGTGCGTCCTGGGGAGGCTACACCTTC.

V and J are TRBV7-2 and TRBJ2-6, with no clear D. The ends were cut back, 0 bases at V and 2 bases at J, with 8 bases in the middle. The CDR3 extends over 16 amino acids. The germline CDR1 and CDR2 sequences are SGHTA and FQGNSA. CDR3 nucleotides: TGTGCCAGCAGCTTAGCGCGGCACACTGGGGCCAACGTCCTGACTTTC. The encoded protein is CASSLARHTGANVLTF.

The gene calls are TRBV15 and TRBJ2-7; D is perhaps TRBD1 (5 bases). The CDR3 contains 15 residues. The V end lost 1 base, the J end lost 0 bases, and 10 bases lay between the germline ends. In germline, CDR1 is LNHNV, CDR2 YYDKDF (reference sequence). CDR3: CATSRVSQGSYEQYF. In DNA, the CDR3 is TGTGCCACCAGCAGAGTAAGCCAGGGCTCCTACGAGCAGTACTTC.

The chain combines TRBV15 with TRBJ2-7; TRBD1 matches 8 bases. The CDR3 loop spans 15 amino acids. The germline V gene has CDR1 LNHNV and CDR2 YYDKDF (reference sequence). With 0 bases clipped from V and 5 bases from J, the junction kept 6 bases outside the gene matches. The CDR3 nucleotides are TGTGCCACCAGCAGAGATTGGGACAGGCTACACGAGCAGTACTTC. Translating gives CATSRDWDRLHEQYF.

The chain links TRBV18 to TRBJ1-5; perhaps TRBD1 as D (6 bases). This CDR3 has 14 residues. V lost 4 bases and J 5 bases, leaving 12 bases between the germline ends. Germline loops: CDR1 KGHSH, CDR2 LQKENI. This chain's CDR3 is CASSRTDQDQPQHF. As DNA, the CDR3 is TGTGCCAGCTCACGGACAGACCAAGATCAGCCCCAGCATTTT.

About this clone: This may come from a read error, since a much larger clone is one base off. The V gene is TRBV28, the J gene TRBJ2-3; D ambiguous. The germline gives CDR1 MDHEN, CDR2 SYDVKM. The CDR3 is 11 residues long. Trimming shortened V by 3 bases and J by 6 bases, and 4 bases separated the two germline ends. CDR3 nucleotides: TGTGCCAGCAGTTTCGGGGATACGCAGTATTTT. Its translation: CASSFGDTQYF. Using reference TRBV28 and TRBJ2-3 for the parts outside the CDR3, the full variable domain is DVKVTQSSRYLVKRTGEKVFLECVQDMDHENMFWYRQDPGLGLRLIYFSYDVKMKEKGDIPEGYSVSREKKERFSLILESASTNQTSMYLCASSFGDTQYFGPGTRLTVL.

The chain links TRBV6-5 to TRBJ1-5, with TRBD1 matching over 9 bases. This CDR3 has 15 amino acids. Germline V gives CDR1 MNHEY, CDR2 SVGAGI. V was clipped by 6 bases and J by 4 bases; unmatched bases: 7. CDR3 sequence: CASSRTGGRNQPQHF. The CDR3 DNA follows: TGTGCCAGCAGCCGAACAGGGGGCAGAAATCAGCCCCAGCATTTT.

Written as DNA, the CDR3 is TGCGCCAGCAGCCCGCTATCCGGGACAGTAGAGACCCAGTACTTC. Protein product: CASSPLSGTVETQYF. V is TRBV4-1 and J is TRBJ2-5; 7 nucleotides align to TRBD1. The CDR3 length is 15 residues. The J segment lost 4 bases and the V segment lost 4 bases, leaving 9 bases of the junction unmatched. Germline assignment: CDR1 MGHRA and CDR2 YSYEKL.

The J gene is TRBJ2-7, the V gene TRBV6-1, with 11 positions matching TRBD1. The J segment lost 2 bases and the V segment lost 4 bases, leaving 7 bases of the junction unmatched. The CDR3 extends over 16 amino acids. Germline V lookup: CDR1 MNHNS, CDR2 SASEGT. CDR3 DNA: TGTGCCAGCAGTGCGCGACCGGACAGGGGGCCCTACGAGCAGTACTTC. Encoded protein: CASSARPDRGPYEQYF.

This chain joins TRBV5-5 and TRBJ2-7, with 9 bases that match TRBD2. This CDR3 has 15 residues. Germline V gene sequence: CDR1 SGHKS, CDR2 YYEKEE (reference sequence). The V gene end was trimmed by 2 bases and the J gene end by 2 bases; junction bases not matched to a gene: 5. CDR3 nucleotides: TGTGCCAGCAGCTTTGCTAGCGGGGCGCCCTACGAGCAGTACTTC. It encodes CASSFASGAPYEQYF.

This clone was found many times. The chain is built from TRBV29-1 and TRBJ2-6; TRBD2 might be the D (5 bases). Germline lookup yields CDR1 SQVTM and CDR2 ANQGSEA. CDR3 length: 17 amino acids. Trimming left V 3 bases short and J 0 bases short, with 15 bases between. The CDR3 sequence: CSVDQYGEGSGANVLTF. In DNA, the CDR3 is TGCAGCGTTGACCAGTACGGCGAGGGCTCTGGGGCCAACGTCCTGACTTTC.

The chain carries TRBV5-4 and TRBJ2-5, with 11 nucleotides matching TRBD2. Per germline, CDR1 SGHNT and CDR2 YYREEE (reference sequence). V was pared by 4 bases and J by 2 bases, with 7 bases of the junction left unmatched. This CDR3 is 16 amino acids long. The CDR3 sequence is CASSLGTSGTQETQYF. CDR3 DNA sequence: TGTGCCAGCAGCCTGGGGACTAGCGGTACTCAAGAGACCCAGTACTTC.

About this clone itself: One end of the junction does not line up with germline, which may come from a read error. The chain has TRBV29-1 and TRBJ2-4; 10 bases fit TRBD1. Per the germline V gene, CDR1 is SQVTM and CDR2 is ANQGSEA. This CDR3 contains 13 residues. This chain's CDR3 is CSVQDVKDRGLYF. Written as DNA, the CDR3 is TGCAGCGTTCAAGATGTCAAAGACAGGGGGCTGTACTTC.

The V call is TRBV30, the J call TRBJ1-3; 9 nucleotides agree with TRBD1. The CDR3 extends over 14 amino acids. Unmatched junction bases numbered 7, after V lost 8 bases and J lost 2 bases. The germline CDR1 and CDR2 sequences are GTSNPN and SVGIG (reference sequence). CDR3 sequence (DNA): TGTGCCATCCGGACAGGGGCTGCTGGAAACACCATATATTTT. Translated: CAIRTGAAGNTIYF. Filled out from reference TRBV30 and TRBJ1-3, the complete variable domain reads SQTIHQWPATLVQPVGSPLSLECTVEGTSNPNLYWYRQAAGRGLQLLFYSVGIGQISSEVPQNLSASRPQDRQFILSSKKLLLSDSGFYLCAIRTGAAGNTIYFGEGSWLTVV.

V usage is TRBV30 and J usage is TRBJ2-1; D is uncertain. Germline V gene sequence: CDR1 GTSNPN, CDR2 SVGIG (reference sequence). Trimming removed 3 bases from V and 0 bases from J, with 12 bases in between. The length of the CDR3 is 15 residues. As DNA, the CDR3 is TGTGCCTGGAGCCTACCTTGGAGCTCCTACAATGAGCAGTTCTTC. This codes for CAWSLPWSSYNEQFF.